This T cell receptor (beta chain) was retrieved from a study of T cells in localized non-small cell lung cancer. This CDR3 region has 14 residues. Trimming took off 5 bases at V and 3 bases at J, with 14 bases between the two ends. The germline CDR1 and CDR2 sequences are MNHEY and SMNVEV (reference sequence). The repertoire was sequenced with immunoSEQ multiplex PCR; TCRdb's copy has only in-frame clones and lacks some. The sample includes about 78,000 clones, 84% of them seen just once. The rearrangement joins TRBV27 to TRBJ2-7; possibly TRBD1 for D (6 bases). Sequencing used peripheral blood, obtained before any cancer treatment. The source is a man between 40 and 70 years old with stage I lung adenocarcinoma. The CDR3 DNA follows: TGTGCCAGCAGTGAGCGCCGGGACATCTACGAGCAGTACTTC. It is translated as CASSERRDIYEQYF.